This T cell receptor beta chain is drawn from a study of sequential checkpoint blockade in melanoma. At the level of the study: Arm A got nivolumab then ipilimumab; arm B the reverse, 1:1. Each arm's sequence ended with maintenance nivolumab.

Only one count was recorded for this clone. Clones were read by immunoSEQ multiplex PCR, and TCRdb kept only the in-frame ones, dropping some. The table lists more than 7,500 clones, about 60% of them singletons. Treatment specified: randomized to nivolumab then ipilimumab (arm A) or the reverse (arm B). No patient had prior DNA-damaging chemotherapy. From thawed PBMCs, live CD3+CD8+ cells negative for CD19 and CD56 were sorted. This clonotype was sampled from a human donor with melanoma. Specimen: CD8+ T cells sorted from blood (inferred from file names), collected from a patient given nivolumab and ipilimumab in sequence.

The CDR3 sequence: CASSDDTGVNQPQHF. The DNA of the CDR3 is TGTGCCAGCAGCGATGATACAGGGGTTAATCAGCCCCAGCATTTT. This chain connects TRBV9 to TRBJ1-5; TRBD1 matches 7 bases. Per germline, CDR1 SGDLS and CDR2 YYNGEE. This CDR3 contains 15 residues. V gave up 3 bases and J gave up 4 bases; unmatched junction bases: 7.